Shown below are 29 T cell receptor beta chains from a single sample sequenced in a study of T-cell reconstitution after alpha-beta-depleted transplantation in children. Unique molecular identifiers were used in preparing the TCRbeta library. TCRdb recomputed calls from the PCR reads with MiXCR, one row per CDR3 protein. Among nearly 550,000 distinct CDR3 sequences, approximately 20% were seen once, and the ten largest hold 2.5% to 3.5%. The sample in question was PBMCs from the stem cell graft donor, obtained from the stem cell graft. The receptors shown here come from a human donor who donated a stem cell graft to a child with acute lymphoblastic leukemia.

This chain uses TRBV7-6 with TRBJ2-7; D is unresolved. V was cut by 1 base and J by 0 bases, with 10 bases left in between. The CDR3 totals 15 residues. Germline V gene lookup returns CDR1 SGHVS and CDR2 FNYEAQ. DNA of the CDR3: TGTGCCAGCAGCTTAGACGACGGATACTCCTACGAGCAGTACTTC. Amino acid sequence: CASSLDDGYSYEQYF.

Only a few counts were recorded for this clonotype. The genes are TRBV4-1 and TRBJ2-1; D perhaps matches TRBD2 (6 bases). Germline V CDR1 and CDR2: MGHRA, YSYEKL. CDR3 length: 13 residues. Deletions cut 4 bases from V and 10 bases from J, with 14 bases between. The CDR3 nucleotides read TGCGCCAGCAGCCGGCTGGAGGGTCAGGAGCAGTTCTTC. Protein: CASSRLEGQEQFF.

This clonotype was found a few times. The chain carries TRBV29-1 and TRBJ2-3, with a weak D call TRBD2 (6 bases). This CDR3 has 10 amino acids. Germline V gives CDR1 SQVTM, CDR2 ANQGSEA. CDR3 in amino acids: CSLGGDTQYF. As DNA, the CDR3 is TGCAGTCTCGGGGGTGATACGCAGTATTTT.

V usage is TRBV5-1 and J usage is TRBJ2-1; no reliable D call. The V end lost 0 bases, the J end lost 7 bases, and 11 bases lay between the germline ends. Germline V gene data show CDR1 as SGHRS and CDR2 as YFSETQ. The CDR3 runs 14 residues. The CDR3 loop reads CASSLDLLGNEQFF. The CDR3 nucleotides are TGCGCCAGCAGCTTGGACCTCCTAGGAAATGAGCAGTTCTTC.

This clonotype was recorded a few times. The rearrangement joins TRBV5-1 to TRBJ2-7; 11 bases fit TRBD2. With 4 bases clipped from V and 2 bases from J, the junction kept 2 bases outside the gene matches. The V gene's germline CDR1 is SGHRS and CDR2 YFSETQ. This CDR3 comprises 14 residues. CDR3 region: CASSPTSGAYEQYF. CDR3 nucleotide sequence: TGCGCCAGCAGCCCGACTAGCGGGGCCTACGAGCAGTACTTC. The variable domain in full, completed from reference TRBV5-1 and TRBJ2-7, reads KAGVTQTPRYLIKTRGQQVTLSCSPISGHRSVSWYQQTPGQGLQFLFEYFSETQRNKGNFPGRFSGRQFSNSRSEMNVSTLELGDSALYLCASSPTSGAYEQYFGPGTRLTVT.

The chain is built from TRBV7-3 and TRBJ2-1; D is uncertain. Germline V gene lookup returns CDR1 SGHTA and CDR2 FQGTGA. Trimming took 0 bases from V and 6 from J, leaving 12 bases between them. The CDR3 extends over 15 amino acids. DNA of the CDR3: TGTGCCAGCAGCTTAACAGGAATGGTCGGCAATGAGCAGTTCTTC. It translates to CASSLTGMVGNEQFF.

This clonotype was counted between two and nine times. This rearrangement joins TRBV5-1 to TRBJ2-7; 10 bases are shared with TRBD1. The CDR3 spans 15 residues. Looked up from germline, CDR1 is SGHRS and CDR2 is YFSETQ. The trim removed 4 bases at V and 3 bases at J, leaving 7 bases unmatched. The CDR3 region is CASSRTGTGDYEQYF. DNA of the CDR3: TGCGCCAGCAGCCGGACCGGGACAGGGGACTACGAGCAGTACTTC.

V usage is TRBV7-3 and J usage is TRBJ2-2, with D perhaps matching TRBD1 (5 bases). Germline CDR1 and CDR2: SGHTA and FQGTGA. This CDR3 comprises 16 residues. The V and J ends lost 5 bases and 5 bases respectively, with 18 bases between them. CDR3 in amino acids: CASSLGVAGQTGELFF. The CDR3 DNA reads as TGTGCCAGCAGCCTGGGTGTAGCAGGGCAGACCGGGGAGCTGTTTTTT.

V gene TRBV14 combines with J gene TRBJ2-7; TRBD2 aligns across 8 bases. The CDR3 covers 13 residues. Losses at the gene ends were 2 bases for V and 5 bases for J; bases not matched to a gene: 2. Per the germline V gene, CDR1 is SGHDN and CDR2 is FVKESK. In DNA form, the CDR3 reads TGTGCCAGCAGCCAATTAGCGGGACACGAGCAGTACTTC. It codes for CASSQLAGHEQYF.

This clonotype was detected a few times. J is TRBJ2-7 and V is TRBV6-5, with 13 nucleotides matching TRBD2. The CDR3 has 16 residues. V was pared by 1 base and J by 4 bases, with 4 bases of the junction left unmatched. Germline assignment: CDR1 MNHEY and CDR2 SVGAGI. CDR3 sequence: CASSYLTSGRAYEQYF. In nucleotides, the CDR3 is TGTGCCAGCAGTTACTTAACTAGCGGGAGGGCGTACGAGCAGTACTTC.

This clonotype was counted between two and nine times. This chain links TRBV12-3 or TRBV12-4 with TRBJ2-3; perhaps TRBD2 as D (6 bases). The ends were cut back, 3 bases at V and 3 bases at J, with 13 bases in the middle. The CDR3 has 15 residues. CDR3 amino acids: CASSFRRAGTDTQYF. CDR3 bases: TGTGCCAGCAGTTTTAGGAGGGCCGGGACAGATACGCAGTATTTT.

This clonotype has only a few counts. This chain joins TRBV27 and TRBJ2-1; the D is unclear. V lost 4 bases, J lost 1 base, and 17 bases lay in between. CDR3 length: 17 residues. Germline CDR1 reads MNHEY; CDR2 reads SMNVEV (reference sequence). This CDR3 reads CASSSGPTSWSYNEQFF. For the CDR3, the DNA is TGTGCCAGCAGTTCAGGACCGACAAGTTGGTCCTACAATGAGCAGTTCTTC.

The V gene is TRBV3-1, the J gene TRBJ2-7; D may correspond to TRBD1 or TRBD2 (5 bases each). The germline V gene has CDR1 LGHDT and CDR2 YNNKEL (reference sequence). Trimming took 11 bases from V and 2 from J, leaving 22 bases between them. This CDR3 has 15 residues. The CDR3, as DNA: TGTGCCTCCAGCCTCTTTGGGACGGTAGCCTACGAGCAGTACTTC. This gives the protein CASSLFGTVAYEQYF.

This clonotype was seen a few times. The chain recombines TRBV7-8 with TRBJ2-7; D not resolved. Germline CDR1 reads SGHVS; CDR2 reads FQNEAQ. With 5 bases removed from V and 1 base from J, the gap between germline ends came to 18 bases. The CDR3 spans 16 residues. For the CDR3, the DNA is TGTGCCAGCAGCCAAATACCCAGAGGCCGATCCTACGAGCAGTACTTC. Its translation: CASSQIPRGRSYEQYF. Drawing the rest from reference TRBV7-8 and TRBJ2-7, the complete variable domain is GAGVSQSPRYKVAKRGQDVALRCDPISGHVSLFWYQQALGQGPEFLTYFQNEAQLDKSGLPSDRFFAERPEGSVSTLKIQRTQQEDSAVYLCASSQIPRGRSYEQYFGPGTRLTVT.

In its sample, this clonotype was seen a few times. The chain joins TRBV5-1 to TRBJ2-7; the D gene is possibly TRBD2 (6 bases). With 4 bases removed from V and 12 bases from J, the gap between germline ends came to 20 bases. Germline CDR1 is SGHRS and CDR2 is YFSETQ. The CDR3 length is 13 residues. The CDR3 region has the DNA TGCGCCAGCAGCACCCCGGGTAGCGGCCTATTGTACTTC. As protein: CASSTPGSGLLYF. Using reference TRBV5-1 and TRBJ2-7 for the parts outside the CDR3, the full variable domain is KAGVTQTPRYLIKTRGQQVTLSCSPISGHRSVSWYQQTPGQGLQFLFEYFSETQRNKGNFPGRFSGRQFSNSRSEMNVSTLELGDSALYLCASSTPGSGLLYFGPGTRLTVT.

The rearrangement uses TRBV6-5 and TRBJ1-1; TRBD1 agrees at 7 bases. The V gene end was trimmed by 0 bases and the J gene end by 1 base; junction bases not matched to a gene: 8. Germline V gene lookup returns CDR1 MNHEY and CDR2 SVGAGI. The CDR3 consists of 17 residues. CDR3 loop: CASSYSTAGGQNTEAFF. The CDR3 bases are TGTGCCAGCAGTTACTCGACTGCAGGGGGTCAGAACACTGAAGCTTTCTTT.

This clonotype occurred a few times. The gene calls are TRBV5-1 and TRBJ2-2; the D call may be TRBD1 or TRBD2 (5 bases each). The CDR3 sequence is 14 residues long. Trimming pared 4 bases from V and 2 bases from J, leaving 9 bases between. Germline V gene sequence: CDR1 SGHRS, CDR2 YFSETQ. Written as DNA, the CDR3 is TGCGCCAGCAGCCGGGACCCTAACACCGGGGAGCTGTTTTTT. Translation: CASSRDPNTGELFF.

The chain carries TRBV29-1 and TRBJ2-1; 7 bases agree with TRBD1. Germline V gene lookup returns CDR1 SQVTM and CDR2 ANQGSEA. The CDR3 spans 12 residues. V trimming: 4 bases; J trimming: 7 bases; junction bases outside the gene matches: 4. CDR3 residues: CSVAGQVNEQFF. The CDR3 region has the DNA TGCAGCGTTGCTGGACAGGTGAATGAGCAGTTCTTC.

This chain uses TRBV29-1 with TRBJ2-7; the match to TRBD2 covers 13 bases. J lost 7 bases, V lost 2 bases, and 5 bases had no gene match. The length of the CDR3 is 14 residues. The germline CDR1 and CDR2 sequences are SQVTM and ANQGSEA. This CDR3 reads CSVERLAGGGEQYF. The CDR3 nucleotides read TGCAGCGTTGAACGACTAGCGGGAGGTGGGGAGCAGTACTTC.

V gene TRBV14 combines with J gene TRBJ2-3; either TRBD1 or TRBD2 may supply D (6 bases each). Germline loops: CDR1 SGHDN, CDR2 FVKESK. The CDR3 contains 13 residues. V lost 3 bases and J 14 bases, leaving 18 bases between the germline ends. CDR3 DNA sequence: TGTGCCAGCAGCCATGTGGAAGGGGGGCCTGGGTATTTT. It is translated as CASSHVEGGPGYF.

This chain joins TRBV5-1 and TRBJ2-1; the match to TRBD2 covers 7 bases. The CDR3 is 14 amino acids. Per the germline V gene, CDR1 is SGHRS and CDR2 is YFSETQ. V shed 1 base, J shed 8 bases, and the junction held 6 bases outside the gene matches. The CDR3 protein is CASSLYASGDEQFF. CDR3 DNA: TGCGCCAGCAGCTTGTATGCTAGCGGCGATGAGCAGTTCTTC. Full variable domain (outside the CDR3, taken from reference TRBV5-1 and TRBJ2-1): KAGVTQTPRYLIKTRGQQVTLSCSPISGHRSVSWYQQTPGQGLQFLFEYFSETQRNKGNFPGRFSGRQFSNSRSEMNVSTLELGDSALYLCASSLYASGDEQFFGPGTRLTVL.

The genes are TRBV19 and TRBJ1-1, with a weak D call TRBD1 (6 bases). CDR1 and CDR2 from the germline V gene are LNHDA and SQIVND (reference sequence). Trimming took off 3 bases at V and 5 bases at J, with 10 bases between the two ends. The CDR3 loop spans 13 amino acids. CDR3 sequence reads: CASSMGGATEAFF. As DNA, the CDR3 is TGTGCCAGTAGTATGGGGGGCGCGACTGAAGCTTTCTTT.

The chain uses TRBV6-2 or TRBV6-3 and TRBJ2-3; 8 bases match TRBD2. CDR1 MNHEY and CDR2 SVGEGT come from the germline V gene. J gave up 4 bases and V 0 bases, and 18 bases lay outside the gene matches. This CDR3 has 20 amino acids. As DNA, the CDR3 is TGTGCCAGCAGTTACTCGGAGGAACGGCGGGAGGTGATCGGGGCAGATACGCAGTATTTT. Translated, it gives CASSYSEERREVIGADTQYF.

This clonotype was counted only a few times. CDR3 in amino acids: CSAREGLGDGYTF. The CDR3 bases are TGCAGTGCTAGAGAAGGCCTAGGCGACGGCTACACCTTC. This sequence joins TRBV20-1 and TRBJ1-2; D is undetermined. Germline V gene lookup returns CDR1 DFQATT and CDR2 SNEGSKA (reference sequence). This CDR3 contains 13 residues. Between the trimmed V and J ends, which lost 0 bases and 8 bases, there was a span of 13 bases.

With respect to this clonotype: Since no conserved phenylalanine or tryptophan closes the CDR3, a read error is the likely cause. The V call is TRBV5-1, the J call TRBJ2-7, with 9 bases aligning to TRBD2. This CDR3 has 14 residues. V lost 3 bases, J lost 7 bases, and 8 bases stayed unmatched. The germline V gene encodes CDR1 SGHRS and CDR2 YFSETQ. The CDR3 is CASSSNSGSQEQYY. CDR3 DNA: TGCGCCAGCAGCTCCAATAGCGGGAGCCAAGAGCAGTACTAC.

The chain employs TRBV12-5 and TRBJ1-1; D uncertain. V lost 8 bases and J lost 5, with 21 bases in between. There are 15 residues in the CDR3. Germline V gene lookup returns CDR1 LGHNT and CDR2 FRNRAP. CDR3 region: CASSPGIQSRTEAFF. DNA of the CDR3: TGTGCTAGTAGCCCGGGCATTCAATCGAGGACTGAAGCTTTCTTT. Supplemented by reference TRBV12-5 and TRBJ1-1, the full variable domain reads DARVTQTPRHKVTEMGQEVTMRCQPILGHNTVFWYRQTMMQGLELLAYFRNRAPLDDSGMPKDRFSAEMPDATLATLKIQPSEPRDSAVYFCASSPGIQSRTEAFFGQGTRLTVV.

This clonotype showed up just a few times. This chain joins TRBV29-1 and TRBJ2-1, with D perhaps matching TRBD2 (6 bases). Looked up from germline, CDR1 is SQVTM and CDR2 is ANQGSEA. V was shortened by 5 bases and J by 1 base, with 27 bases between the two germline ends. This CDR3 is 19 amino acids long. CDR3 bases: TGCAGCGTTCAAGGAGGGTGGCTAGCTAGGCTCACTTCCTACAATGAGCAGTTCTTC. Protein: CSVQGGWLARLTSYNEQFF.

The chain links TRBV18 to TRBJ2-1, with TRBD2 matching over 8 bases. Germline V gene data show CDR1 as KGHSH and CDR2 as LQKENI. This CDR3 has 16 residues. Trimming cost V 2 bases and J 6 bases; bases outside gene matches: 9. This chain's CDR3 is CASSPSGSGGSNEQFF. For the CDR3, the DNA is TGTGCCAGCTCACCATCGGGCAGCGGGGGATCCAATGAGCAGTTCTTC.

This chain's CDR3 is CASSPSGTSGRWVNNEQFF. The DNA for the CDR3 is TGTGCCAGCAGCCCCTCCGGGACTAGCGGGAGATGGGTTAACAATGAGCAGTTCTTC. The chain recombines TRBV13 with TRBJ2-1; 14 bases line up with TRBD2. CDR1 PRHDT and CDR2 FYEKMQ come from the germline V gene (reference sequence). The CDR3 loop spans 19 amino acids. V gave up 5 bases and J gave up 5 bases; unmatched junction bases: 14.